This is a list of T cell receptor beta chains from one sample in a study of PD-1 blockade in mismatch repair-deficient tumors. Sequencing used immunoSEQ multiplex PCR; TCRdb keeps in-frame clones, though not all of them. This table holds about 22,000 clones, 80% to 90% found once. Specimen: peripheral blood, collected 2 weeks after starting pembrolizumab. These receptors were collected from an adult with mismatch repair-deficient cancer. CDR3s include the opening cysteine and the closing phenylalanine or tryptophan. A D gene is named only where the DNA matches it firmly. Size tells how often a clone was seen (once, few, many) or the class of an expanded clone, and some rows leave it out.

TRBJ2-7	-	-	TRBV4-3	CASSQVAPPGLSKWEQYF	TGCGCCAGCAGCCAAGTTGCGCCCCCGGGACTGTCCAAGTGGGAGCAGTACTTC
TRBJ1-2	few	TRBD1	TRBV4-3	CASSQEAPSGGNYGYTF	TGCGCCAGCAGCCAAGAAGCCCCGTCAGGGGGAAACTATGGCTACACCTTC
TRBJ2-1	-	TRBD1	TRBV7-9	CASSFYSGTGDYNEQFF	TGTGCCAGCAGCTTTTACTCCGGGACAGGGGATTACAATGAGCAGTTCTTC
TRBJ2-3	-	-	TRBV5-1	CASSLAQGSDTQYF	TGCGCCAGCAGCTTGGCGCAGGGGTCAGATACGCAGTATTTT
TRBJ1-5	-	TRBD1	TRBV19	CASTRTGTNQPQHF	TGTGCCAGTACCCGGACAGGTACCAATCAGCCCCAGCATTTT
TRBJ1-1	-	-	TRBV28	CASSWEWGGRMNTEAFF	TGTGCCAGCAGTTGGGAGTGGGGAGGGAGGATGAACACTGAAGCTTTCTTT
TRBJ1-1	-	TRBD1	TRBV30	CAWSAGQGTEAFF	TGTGCCTGGAGTGCGGGACAGGGCACTGAAGCTTTCTTT
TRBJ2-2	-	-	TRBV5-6	CASSSGAGELFF	TGTGCCAGCAGCTCAGGGGCCGGGGAGCTGTTTTTT
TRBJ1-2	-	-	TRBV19	CASSRGEPNYGYTF	TGTGCCAGTAGTAGGGGGGAGCCTAACTATGGCTACACCTTC
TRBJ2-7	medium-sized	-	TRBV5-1	CASSYTYSESAYEQYF	TGCGCCAGCAGCTACACTTACAGCGAATCGGCCTACGAGCAGTACTTC
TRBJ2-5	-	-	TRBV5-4	CASSLEPRGVQETQYF	TGTGCCAGCAGCTTGGAACCCAGGGGGGTCCAAGAGACCCAGTACTTC
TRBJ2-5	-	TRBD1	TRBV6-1	CASNDRVKFETQYF	TGTGCCAGCAACGACAGGGTGAAATTCGAGACCCAGTACTTC
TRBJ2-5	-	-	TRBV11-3	CASSSREGSPQETQYF	TGTGCCAGCAGCTCCCGAGAAGGGAGCCCCCAAGAGACCCAGTACTTC
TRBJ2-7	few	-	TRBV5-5	CASSSPDRLLYEQYF	TGTGCCAGCAGCTCACCGGACCGACTCCTCTACGAGCAGTACTTC
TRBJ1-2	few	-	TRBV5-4	CASSRDGSYGYTF	TGTGCCAGCAGCAGGGACGGCTCCTATGGCTACACCTTC
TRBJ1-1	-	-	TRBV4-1	CASSQYGGTEAFF	TGCGCCAGCAGCCAATATGGGGGCACTGAAGCTTTCTTT
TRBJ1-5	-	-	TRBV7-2	CASSFSQRGQPQHF	TGTGCCAGCAGCTTCTCTCAAAGGGGACAGCCCCAGCATTTT
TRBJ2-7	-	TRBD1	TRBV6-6	CASSLGTGDEQYF	TGTGCCAGCAGTCTTGGGACAGGGGACGAGCAGTACTTC
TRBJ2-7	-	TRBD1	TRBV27	CASNPLGQGNLEQYF	TGTGCCAGCAATCCACTGGGACAGGGGAATCTAGAGCAGTACTTC
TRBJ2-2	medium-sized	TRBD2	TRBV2	CASSANIGPSASGHRGELFF	TGTGCCAGCAGCGCCAATATAGGACCGTCGGCTAGCGGGCACCGGGGGGAGCTGTTTTTT
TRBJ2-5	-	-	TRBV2	CASSWGGLGETQYF	TGTGCCAGCAGTTGGGGAGGCCTTGGAGAGACCCAGTACTTC
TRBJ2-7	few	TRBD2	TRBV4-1	CASSLVMTSGSYEQYF	TGCGCCAGCAGCCTTGTAATGACTAGCGGGAGTTACGAGCAGTACTTC
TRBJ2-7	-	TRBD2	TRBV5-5	CASSFGVSSGSYEQYF	TGTGCCAGCAGCTTTGGGGTCTCTAGCGGGAGTTACGAGCAGTACTTC
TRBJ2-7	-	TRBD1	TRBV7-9	CASSLARQGIPYEQYF	TGTGCCAGCAGCTTAGCGCGACAGGGGATCCCCTACGAGCAGTACTTC
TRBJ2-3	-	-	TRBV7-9	CATRPDTDTQYF	TGTGCCACCCGACCGGACACAGATACGCAGTATTTT
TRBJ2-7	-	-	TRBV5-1	CASSYRVGNEQYF	TGCGCCAGCAGCTACCGGGTCGGGAACGAGCAGTACTTC
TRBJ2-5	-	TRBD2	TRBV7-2	CASSLLGIAGVGETQYF	TGTGCCAGCAGCTTATTGGGGATAGCGGGAGTCGGGGAGACCCAGTACTTC
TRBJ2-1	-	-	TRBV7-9	CASSTDIAVWVYNEQFF	TGTGCCAGCAGTACCGATATAGCGGTCTGGGTCTACAATGAGCAGTTCTTC
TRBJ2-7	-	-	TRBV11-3	CASSLGQGPTYEQYF	TGTGCCAGCAGCTTAGGGCAGGGGCCTACCTACGAGCAGTACTTC
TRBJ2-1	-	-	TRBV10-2	CASSEPDRYGEQFF	TGCGCCAGCAGTGAGCCCGATAGATACGGTGAGCAGTTCTTC
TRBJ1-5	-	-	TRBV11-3	CASSLEIEQPQHF	TGTGCCAGCAGCTTAGAAATAGAGCAGCCCCAGCATTTT
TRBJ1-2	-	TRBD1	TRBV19	CASRSLDRGYGYTF	TGTGCCAGTAGATCACTGGACAGGGGCTATGGCTACACCTTC
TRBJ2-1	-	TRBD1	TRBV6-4	CASSDQGASEQFF	TGTGCCAGCAGTGACCAGGGGGCAAGTGAGCAGTTCTTC
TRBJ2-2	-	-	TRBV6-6	CASRTSRGGDTGELFF	TGTGCCAGCAGAACCTCCCGGGGCGGGGACACCGGGGAGCTGTTTTTT
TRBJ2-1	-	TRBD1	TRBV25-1	CATRDRYSYNEQFF	TGTGCCACCCGGGACAGGTACTCCTACAATGAGCAGTTCTTC
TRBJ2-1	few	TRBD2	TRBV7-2	CASSSAGLASNEQFF	TGTGCCAGCAGCTCTGCGGGACTAGCGAGCAATGAGCAGTTCTTC
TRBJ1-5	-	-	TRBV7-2	CASSLSLRNQPQHF	TGTGCCAGCAGCTTATCGTTGAGGAATCAGCCCCAGCATTTT
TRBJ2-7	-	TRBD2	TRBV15	CATSRVTSGGAHEQYF	TGTGCCACCAGCAGAGTGACTAGCGGAGGGGCTCACGAGCAGTACTTC
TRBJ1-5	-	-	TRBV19	CASSRLSDGAPNQPQHF	TGTGCCAGTAGTAGACTTTCGGACGGGGCGCCTAATCAGCCCCAGCATTTT
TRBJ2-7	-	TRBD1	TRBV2	CASRNPGQGSYEQYF	TGTGCCAGCAGAAATCCGGGACAGGGCTCCTACGAGCAGTACTTC
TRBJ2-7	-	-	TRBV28	CASAERFSYEQYF	TGTGCCAGCGCTGAGCGGTTTAGCTACGAGCAGTACTTC
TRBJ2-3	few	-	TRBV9	CASSVAVSTDTQYF	TGTGCCAGCAGCGTAGCGGTAAGCACAGATACGCAGTATTTT
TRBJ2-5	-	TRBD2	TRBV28	CASSSLAGAQETQYF	TGTGCCAGCAGTTCACTAGCGGGAGCCCAAGAGACCCAGTACTTC
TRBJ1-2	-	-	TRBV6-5	CASSRGVTYGYTF	TGTGCCAGCAGCCGTGGTGTAACCTATGGCTACACCTTC
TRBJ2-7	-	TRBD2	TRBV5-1	CASSLGPWDRGVYEQYF	TGCGCCAGCAGCTTGGGTCCTTGGGACCGGGGGGTATACGAGCAGTACTTC
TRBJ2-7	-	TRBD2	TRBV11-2	CASSLAAGGLYEQYF	TGTGCCAGCAGCTTAGCGGCGGGGGGACTCTACGAGCAGTACTTC
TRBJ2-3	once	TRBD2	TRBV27	CASSSQTSGSPDTQYF	TGTGCCAGCAGTTCTCAGACTAGCGGGAGCCCAGATACGCAGTATTTT
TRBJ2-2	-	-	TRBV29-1	CSVVPGTGELFF	TGCAGCGTTGTGCCGGGCACCGGGGAGCTGTTTTTT
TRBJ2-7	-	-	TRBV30	CAWSAVDGRSSMQYF	TGTGCCTGGAGTGCCGTGGACGGCCGTTCCTCAATGCAGTACTTC
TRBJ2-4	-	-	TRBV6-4	CASRFSTHGLAKNIQYF	TGTGCCAGCAGATTCTCGACCCATGGGCTAGCCAAAAACATTCAGTACTTC
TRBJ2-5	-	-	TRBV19	CASKSAQETQYF	TGTGCCAGTAAATCAGCACAAGAGACCCAGTACTTC
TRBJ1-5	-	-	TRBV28	CASSRSTQPQHF	TGTGCCAGCAGTCGGAGTACTCAGCCCCAGCATTTT
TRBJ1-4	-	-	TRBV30	CAWSVLVPTRNLATNEKLFF	TGTGCCTGGAGTGTACTGGTGCCGACGCGGAACCTTGCAACTAATGAAAAACTGTTTTTT
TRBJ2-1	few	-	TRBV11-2	CASSSQPYNEQFF	TGTGCCAGCAGCTCGCAACCCTACAATGAGCAGTTCTTC